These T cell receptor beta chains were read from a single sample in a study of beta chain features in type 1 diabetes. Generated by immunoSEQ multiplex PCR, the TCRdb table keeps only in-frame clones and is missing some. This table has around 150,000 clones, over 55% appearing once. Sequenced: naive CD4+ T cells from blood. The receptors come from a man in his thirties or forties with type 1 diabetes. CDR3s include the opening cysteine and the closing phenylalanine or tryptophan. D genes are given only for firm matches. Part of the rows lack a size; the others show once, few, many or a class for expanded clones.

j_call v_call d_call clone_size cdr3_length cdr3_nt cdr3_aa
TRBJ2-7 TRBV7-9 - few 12 TGTGCCAGCAGCTTAGAATCTGACGAGCAGTACTTC CASSLESDEQYF
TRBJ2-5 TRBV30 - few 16 TGTGCCTGGAGTCATGGCCCCACCGCAGGCCAAGAGACCCAGTACTTC CAWSHGPTAGQETQYF
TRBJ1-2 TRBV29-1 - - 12 TGCAGCGTTGATAGGGTTAACTATGGCTACACCTTC CSVDRVNYGYTF
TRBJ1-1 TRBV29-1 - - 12 TGCAGCGTTCTGAGGTTGGCCACTGAAGCTTTCTTT CSVLRLATEAFF
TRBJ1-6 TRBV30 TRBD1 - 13 TGTGCCTGGAGTACCCGGACAGGATCTCCCCTCCACTTT CAWSTRTGSPLHF
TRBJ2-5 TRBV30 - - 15 TGTGCCTGGAGCGGGACGACGCGAGACCAAGAGACCCAGTACTTC CAWSGTTRDQETQYF
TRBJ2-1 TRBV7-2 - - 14 TGTGCCAGCAGCCTGGTGGGGTCCTACAATGAGCAGTTCTTC CASSLVGSYNEQFF
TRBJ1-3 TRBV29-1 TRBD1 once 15 TGCAGCGTGGGGGACAGCCGCCTCTCTGGAAACACCATATATTTT CSVGDSRLSGNTIYF
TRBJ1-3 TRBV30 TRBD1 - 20 TGTGCCTGGAGCAAGTATTCGACAGGGGTCTCTTTGGTAGCTGGAAACACCATATATTTT CAWSKYSTGVSLVAGNTIYF
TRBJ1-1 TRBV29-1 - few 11 TGCAGCGTTGAAGAGAACACTGAAGCTTTCTTT CSVEENTEAFF
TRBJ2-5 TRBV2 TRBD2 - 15 TGTGCCAGCACGCCACTAGCGGGGGGGCCGGAGACCCAGTACTTC CASTPLAGGPETQYF
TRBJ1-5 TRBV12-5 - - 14 TGTGCTAGTGGTTTAGGAGCAGAGTGGCAGCCCCAGCATTTT CASGLGAEWQPQHF
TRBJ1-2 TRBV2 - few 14 TGTGCCAGCAGTGAAATCGGACAGCACCTAGGCTACACCTTC CASSEIGQHLGYTF
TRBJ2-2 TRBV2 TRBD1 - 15 TGTGCCAGCAGTGGAGGACAGGGGAACACCGGGGAGCTGTTTTTT CASSGGQGNTGELFF
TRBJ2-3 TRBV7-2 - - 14 TGTGCCAGCAGCCTATGGGCCGTCACAGATACGCAGTATTTT CASSLWAVTDTQYF
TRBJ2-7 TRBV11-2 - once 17 TGTGCCAGCAGCCTGAGACGGGACACCAGAAACTCCTACGAGCAGTACTTC CASSLRRDTRNSYEQYF
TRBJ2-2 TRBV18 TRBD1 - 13 TGTGCCAGCTCGCAGGGGGACACCGGGGAGCTGTTTTTT CASSQGDTGELFF
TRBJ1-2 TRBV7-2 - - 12 TGTGCCAGCAGCCCTCAGACCTATGGCTACACCTTC CASSPQTYGYTF
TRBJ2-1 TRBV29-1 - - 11 TGCAGCGCCCGACATTACAATGAGCAGTTCTTC CSARHYNEQFF
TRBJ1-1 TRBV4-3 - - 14 TGCGCCAGCAGCCAAGGACAGACCAACACTGAAGCTTTCTTT CASSQGQTNTEAFF
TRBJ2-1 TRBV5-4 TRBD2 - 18 TGTGCCAGCAGCCTAGGGACTAGCGGGGGGGCCTCCTACAATGAGCAGTTCTTC CASSLGTSGGASYNEQFF
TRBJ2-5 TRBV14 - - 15 TGTGCCAGCAGCCAAGGCGGGACTTCCTGGGAGACCCAGTACTTC CASSQGGTSWETQYF
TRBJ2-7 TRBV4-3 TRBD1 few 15 TGCGCCAGCAGCCAAGATCACAGGGGTGACTACGAGCAGTACTTC CASSQDHRGDYEQYF
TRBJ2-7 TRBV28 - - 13 TGTGCCAGCAATGGCGGGACCCCCTTACGAGGGTACTTC CASNGGTPLRGYF
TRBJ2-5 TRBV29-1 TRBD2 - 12 TGCAGCGTTGAGCGGGGAGGGGAGACCCAGTACTTC CSVERGGETQYF
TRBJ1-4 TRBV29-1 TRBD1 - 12 TGCAGCGTTGGGCAGGGGGCAGAAAAACTGTTTTTT CSVGQGAEKLFF
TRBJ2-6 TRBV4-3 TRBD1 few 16 TGCGCCAGCAGCCAACTGACAGGGCCCAATTTCAGTGTCCTGACTTTC CASSQLTGPNFSVLTF
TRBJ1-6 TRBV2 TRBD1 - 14 TGTGCCAGACGGGACAGGGGATCTGTTTCACCCCTCCACTTT CARRDRGSVSPLHF
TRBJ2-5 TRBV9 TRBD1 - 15 TGTGCCAGCAGCGCGGCCGGGACAGCTAAAGAGACCCAGTACTTC CASSAAGTAKETQYF
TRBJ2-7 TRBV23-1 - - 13 TGCGCCAGCAGTAAGACAGTATCCTACGAGCAGTACTTC CASSKTVSYEQYF
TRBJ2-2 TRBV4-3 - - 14 TGCGCCAGCAGCCATCTAAATGACGAGAGGGAGCTGTTTTTT CASSHLNDERELFF
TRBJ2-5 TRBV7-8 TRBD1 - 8 TGTGCCACGGGACAGTCTAACTTC CATGQSNF
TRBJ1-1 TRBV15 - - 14 TGTGCCACCAGCAGAGAACAGGAAAACACTGAAGCTTTCTTT CATSREQENTEAFF
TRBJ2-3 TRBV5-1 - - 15 TGCGCCAGCAGCTTGGGCCAGGGACCCACAGATACGCAGTATTTT CASSLGQGPTDTQYF
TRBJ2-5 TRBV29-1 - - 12 TGCAGCGTAAGGGGGGGTCGGGAGACCCAGTACTTC CSVRGGRETQYF
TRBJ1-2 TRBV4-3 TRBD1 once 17 TGCGCCAGCAGCCAAGTTTCTAAAGTGAGGGGGCTCTATGGCTACACCTTC CASSQVSKVRGLYGYTF
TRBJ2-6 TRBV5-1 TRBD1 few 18 TGCGCCAGCAGCCGGACAGGGGGTCCCCTCTCTGGGGCCAACGTCCTGACTTTC CASSRTGGPLSGANVLTF
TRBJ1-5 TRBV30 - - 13 TGTGCCTGGAGTGTAGGTGAAAATCAGCCCCAGCATTTT CAWSVGENQPQHF
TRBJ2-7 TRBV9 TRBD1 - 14 TGTGCCAGCAGCCCGAGGACAGGGGTTTACGAGCAGTACTTC CASSPRTGVYEQYF
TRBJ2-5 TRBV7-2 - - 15 TGTGCCAGCAGCCTCCGGGTCTCCTCAGGAGAGACCCAGTACTTC CASSLRVSSGETQYF
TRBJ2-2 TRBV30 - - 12 TGTGCCTGGCCCCCCCGGGGCGGGGAGCTGTTTTTT CAWPPRGGELFF
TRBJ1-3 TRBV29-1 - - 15 TGCAGCGTTTCCCCGGGGCAGAAGCCCGGAAACACCATATATTTT CSVSPGQKPGNTIYF
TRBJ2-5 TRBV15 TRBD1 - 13 TGTGCCACCAGCAGGGGACAGAAAGAGACCCAGTACTTC CATSRGQKETQYF
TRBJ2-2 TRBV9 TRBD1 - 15 TGTGCCAGCAGCGCGAGGGACAGAAGGGGCGGGGAGCTGTTTTTT CASSARDRRGGELFF
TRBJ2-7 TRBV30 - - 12 TGTGCCTGGAGTTACACCTCCTACGAGCAGTACTTC CAWSYTSYEQYF
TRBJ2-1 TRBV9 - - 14 TGTGCCAGCAGCGCCGGGACCCCCGACAATGAGCAGTTCTTC CASSAGTPDNEQFF